This T cell receptor beta chain was profiled in a study of cytomegalovirus exposure and HLA in healthy donors. Germline assignment: CDR1 MDHEN and CDR2 SYDVKM. Trimming removed 6 bases from V and 6 bases from J; junction bases left unmatched: 9. The CDR3 has 15 residues. The primer mix had 60 Vbeta and 13 Jbeta primers. TCRdb's copy holds only in-frame clones and misses some; the assay was immunoSEQ multiplex PCR. The repertoire consists of roughly 200,000 clones, with 77% occurring once and the leading ten covering about 4%. V is TRBV28 and J is TRBJ2-2; TRBD2 matches 8 bases. The receptor was isolated from a woman in her sixties in good health and CMV-seropositive. The sample comprised PBMCs. The CDR3 loop is CASRPGLAAAGELFF. The CDR3 DNA sequence: TGTGCCAGCAGACCCGGACTAGCTGCGGCCGGGGAGCTGTTTTTT. The full variable domain, in which reference TRBV28 and TRBJ2-2 provide the parts outside the CDR3, is DVKVTQSSRYLVKRTGEKVFLECVQDMDHENMFWYRQDPGLGLRLIYFSYDVKMKEKGDIPEGYSVSREKKERFSLILESASTNQTSMYLCASRPGLAAAGELFFGEGSRLTVL.